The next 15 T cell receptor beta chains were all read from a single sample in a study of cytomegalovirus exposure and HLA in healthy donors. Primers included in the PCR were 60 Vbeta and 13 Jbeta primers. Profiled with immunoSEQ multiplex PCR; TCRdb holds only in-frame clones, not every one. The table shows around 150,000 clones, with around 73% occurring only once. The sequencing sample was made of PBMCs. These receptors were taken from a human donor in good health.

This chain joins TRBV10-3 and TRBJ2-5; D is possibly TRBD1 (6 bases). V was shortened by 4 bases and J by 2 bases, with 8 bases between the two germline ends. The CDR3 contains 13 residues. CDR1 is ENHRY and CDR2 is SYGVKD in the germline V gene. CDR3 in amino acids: CAISGTAQETQYF. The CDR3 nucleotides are TGTGCCATCAGTGGGACAGCTCAAGAGACCCAGTACTTC.

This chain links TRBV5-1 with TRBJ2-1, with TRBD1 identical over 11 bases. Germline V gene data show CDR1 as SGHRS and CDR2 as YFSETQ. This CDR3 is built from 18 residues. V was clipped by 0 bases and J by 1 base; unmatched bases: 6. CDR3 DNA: TGCGCCAGCAGCTTGGGGACAGGGGGCTTCCCTTCCTACAATGAGCAGTTCTTC. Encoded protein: CASSLGTGGFPSYNEQFF.

The CDR3 protein is CASKEFQSSYEQYF. In DNA form, the CDR3 reads TGTGCCAGTAAGGAGTTCCAAAGCTCCTACGAGCAGTACTTC. The V gene is TRBV19, the J gene TRBJ2-7; unclear D gene. Germline CDR1 is LNHDA and CDR2 is SQIVND (reference sequence). Trimming pared 7 bases from V and 0 bases from J, leaving 13 bases between. This CDR3 is built from 14 residues.

The CDR3 bases are TGTGCCAGCAGCCAAGTCGGCCAGGGGAGCTACGAGCAGTACTTC. Its protein product is CASSQVGQGSYEQYF. The V call is TRBV4-2, the J call TRBJ2-7; weak D call: TRBD1 (6 bases). V was clipped by 1 base and J by 3 bases, with 13 bases between them. This CDR3 region has 15 residues. Germline V gene lookup returns CDR1 LGHNA and CDR2 YNFKEQ.

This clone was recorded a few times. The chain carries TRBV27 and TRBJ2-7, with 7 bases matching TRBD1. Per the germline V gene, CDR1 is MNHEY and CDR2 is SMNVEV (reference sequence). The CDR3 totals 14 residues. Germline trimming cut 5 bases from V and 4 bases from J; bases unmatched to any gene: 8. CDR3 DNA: TGTGCCAGCAGTCCCCTTGACAGGGCTTACGAGCAGTACTTC. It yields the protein CASSPLDRAYEQYF.

In DNA form, the CDR3 reads TGTGCCAGCAGCTTAGAAGGGACTAGGGAGACCCAGTACTTC. This gives the protein CASSLEGTRETQYF. The rearrangement uses TRBV11-3 and TRBJ2-5, with TRBD2 matching over 8 bases. The CDR3 has 14 residues. V trimming: 0 bases; J trimming: 5 bases; junction bases outside the gene matches: 2. Germline CDR1 and CDR2: SGHNT and YENEEA. Full variable domain (rest looked up from reference TRBV11-3 and TRBJ2-5): EAGVVQSPRYKIIEKKQPVAFWCNPISGHNTLYWYLQNLGQGPELLIRYENEEAVDDSQLPKDRFSAERLKGVDSTLKIQPAELGDSAVYLCASSLEGTRETQYFGPGTRLLVL.

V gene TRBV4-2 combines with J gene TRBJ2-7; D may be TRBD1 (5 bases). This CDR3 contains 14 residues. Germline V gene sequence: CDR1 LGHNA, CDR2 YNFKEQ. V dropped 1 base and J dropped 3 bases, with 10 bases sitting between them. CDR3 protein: CASSQVGQGYEQYF. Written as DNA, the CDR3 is TGTGCCAGCAGCCAAGTCGGCCAGGGCTACGAGCAGTACTTC.

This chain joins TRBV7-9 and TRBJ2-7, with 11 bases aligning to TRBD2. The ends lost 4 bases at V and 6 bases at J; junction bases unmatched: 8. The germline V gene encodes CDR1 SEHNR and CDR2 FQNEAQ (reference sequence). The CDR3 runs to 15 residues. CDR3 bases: TGTGCCAGCAGCTATACGACTAGCGGGATTGGCGAGCAGTACTTC. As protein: CASSYTTSGIGEQYF.

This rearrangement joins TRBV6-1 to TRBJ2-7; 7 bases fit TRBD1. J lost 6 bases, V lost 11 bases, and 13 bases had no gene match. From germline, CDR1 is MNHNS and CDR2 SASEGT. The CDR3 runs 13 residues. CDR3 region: CAGSIRGLVEQYF. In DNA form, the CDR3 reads TGTGCCGGGTCAATCAGGGGGTTAGTCGAGCAGTACTTC.

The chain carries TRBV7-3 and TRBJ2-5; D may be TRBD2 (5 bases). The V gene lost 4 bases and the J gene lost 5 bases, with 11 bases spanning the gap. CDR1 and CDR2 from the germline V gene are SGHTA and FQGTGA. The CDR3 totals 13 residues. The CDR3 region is CASSYSGSETQYF. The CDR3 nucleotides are TGTGCCAGCAGCTACTCGGGGTCGGAGACCCAGTACTTC.

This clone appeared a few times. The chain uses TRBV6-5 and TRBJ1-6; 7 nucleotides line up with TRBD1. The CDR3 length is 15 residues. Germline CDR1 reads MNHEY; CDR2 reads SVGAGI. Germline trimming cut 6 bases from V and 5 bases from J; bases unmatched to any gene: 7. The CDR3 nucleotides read TGTGCCAGCAGGCCCCGGGACAGTGATAATTCACCCCTCCACTTT. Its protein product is CASRPRDSDNSPLHF.

The CDR3 loop is CASSMGQGHGYTF. The CDR3 nucleotides read TGTGCCAGCAGCATGGGACAGGGACATGGCTACACCTTC. The chain is built from TRBV5-6 and TRBJ1-2; 9 bases map to TRBD1. The CDR3 spans 13 residues. The J segment lost 6 bases and the V segment lost 4 bases, leaving 4 bases of the junction unmatched. Germline lookup yields CDR1 SGHDT and CDR2 YYEEEE.

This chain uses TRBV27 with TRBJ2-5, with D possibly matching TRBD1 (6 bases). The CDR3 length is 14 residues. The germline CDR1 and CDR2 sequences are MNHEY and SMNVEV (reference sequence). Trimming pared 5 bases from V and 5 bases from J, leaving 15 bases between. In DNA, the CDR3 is TGTGCCAGCAGTGAAGGGACATTACGGGAGACCCAGTACTTC. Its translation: CASSEGTLRETQYF.

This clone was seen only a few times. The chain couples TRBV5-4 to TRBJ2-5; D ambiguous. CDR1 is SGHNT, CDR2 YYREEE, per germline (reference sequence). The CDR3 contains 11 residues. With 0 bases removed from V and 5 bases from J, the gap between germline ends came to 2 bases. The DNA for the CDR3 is TGTGCCAGCAGCTTGGCGGAGACCCAGTACTTC. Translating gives CASSLAETQYF.

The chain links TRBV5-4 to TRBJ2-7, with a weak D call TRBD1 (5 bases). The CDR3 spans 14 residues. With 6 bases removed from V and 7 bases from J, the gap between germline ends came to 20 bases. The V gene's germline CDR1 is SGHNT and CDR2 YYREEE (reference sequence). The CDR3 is CASTPNGPGLEQYF. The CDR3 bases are TGTGCCAGCACCCCGAACGGGCCAGGGTTGGAGCAGTACTTC.